This is a list of T cell receptor beta chains from one sample in a study of blood T cells in healthy people across ages. TCRdb reprocessed the 5' RACE reads with MiXCR, giving one entry per CDR3 protein. There are hundreds of thousands of distinct CDR3 sequences in the sample; around a quarter occur only once, and 9.4% lies in the top ten. These same data were also listed under a study on T cells of mothers and their children.

Input material: blood. These receptor sequences come from a boy aged 5-17 years in good health. CDR3s include the opening cysteine and the closing phenylalanine or tryptophan. A D gene is named only where the DNA matches it firmly. For some rows the clone size is stated as once, few or many, or as a class when expanded; others skip it.

v_gene: TRBV2
abundance: NA
d_gene: TRBD1
j_gene: TRBJ2-7
CDR3nt: TGTGCCAGCAGCTACTGGACAGGGGATTCCTACGAGCAGTACTTC
CDR3aa: CASSYWTGDSYEQYF

v_gene: TRBV10-3
abundance: NA
d_gene: TRBD2
j_gene: TRBJ2-3
CDR3nt: TGTGCCATCAGTGGATTTAGCGGGAAGACAGATACGCAGTATTTT
CDR3aa: CAISGFSGKTDTQYF

v_gene: TRBV3-1
abundance: NA
d_gene: NA
j_gene: TRBJ1-1
CDR3nt: TGTGCCAGCAGCCGGCAGGGAGGGAGAAGGAACACTGAAGCTTTCTTT
CDR3aa: CASSRQGGRRNTEAFF

v_gene: TRBV6-2/TRBV6-3
abundance: NA
d_gene: NA
j_gene: TRBJ2-7
CDR3nt: TGTGCCAGCAGCGGGGGCCGCTACGAGCAGTACTTC
CDR3aa: CASSGGRYEQYF

v_gene: TRBV4-3
abundance: many
d_gene: TRBD2
j_gene: TRBJ2-3
CDR3nt: TGCGCCAGCAGCCAAGCTAGCGGGGGTGCAGATACGCAGTATTTT
CDR3aa: CASSQASGGADTQYF

v_gene: TRBV28
abundance: few
d_gene: TRBD2
j_gene: TRBJ2-2
CDR3nt: TGCCGGGGAGGGGAGGACACCGGGGAGCTGTTTTTT
CDR3aa: CRGGEDTGELFF

v_gene: TRBV4-1
abundance: NA
d_gene: NA
j_gene: TRBJ2-7
CDR3nt: TGCGCCAGCAGCCAAGAGCAGGGTGGCCTCGACGTATCCTACGAGCAGTACTTC
CDR3aa: CASSQEQGGLDVSYEQYF

v_gene: TRBV6-2/TRBV6-3
abundance: NA
d_gene: NA
j_gene: TRBJ2-3
CDR3nt: TGTGCCAGCAGTTCGATAGCGGATACGCAGTATTTT
CDR3aa: CASSSIADTQYF

v_gene: TRBV19
abundance: NA
d_gene: NA
j_gene: TRBJ2-7
CDR3nt: TGTGCCAGTAGTATGGAGGACGCCGCATGGGAGAACGAGCAGTACTTC
CDR3aa: CASSMEDAAWENEQYF

v_gene: TRBV29-1
abundance: few
d_gene: NA
j_gene: TRBJ2-1
CDR3nt: TGCAGCGTTGAGGGGGGCAGGGGAGGATACAATGAGCAGTTCTTC
CDR3aa: CSVEGGRGGYNEQFF

v_gene: TRBV9
abundance: NA
d_gene: NA
j_gene: TRBJ2-4
CDR3nt: TGTGCCAGCAGCCCCCAGGCAGGGTGGGCAAACATTCAGTACTTC
CDR3aa: CASSPQAGWANIQYF